A selection of T cell receptor beta chains follows, all from one sample in a study of T cells in narcolepsy. Produced via immunoSEQ multiplex PCR; TCRdb's table is partial and in-frame only. The sample has tens of thousands of clones; roughly 88% are singletons. What was sequenced was CD45RA- memory CD4+ T cells from PBMCs. The receptors derive from a human donor with narcolepsy. Both conserved end residues are part of each CDR3. The order of the fields is V gene, D gene, J gene, clone size, CDR3 protein, CDR3 DNA. D genes are given only for firm matches. Expanded clones are given a class, and other clones once, few, many or no size at all.

>TRBV15|-|TRBJ1-2|once
CATSRDDIYTF
TGTGCCACCAGCAGGGACGACATCTACACCTTC
>TRBV6-1|-|TRBJ1-2|-
CASSPDITNPRYTF
TGTGCCAGCAGTCCGGACATCACTAATCCCCGCTACACCTTC
>TRBV28|-|TRBJ2-7|-
CASSMSEGSSYEQYF
TGTGCCAGCAGTATGTCGGAGGGGAGTTCCTACGAGCAGTACTTC
>TRBV29-1|-|TRBJ1-2|-
CSAEAGKGYTF
TGCAGCGCCGAGGCAGGGAAAGGCTACACCTTC
>TRBV7-6|-|TRBJ1-5|few
CASSPTTNQPQHF
TGTGCCAGCAGCCCGACAACGAATCAGCCCCAGCATTTT
>TRBV19|-|TRBJ2-3|-
CATWGSTDTQYF
TGTGCCACCTGGGGAAGCACAGATACGCAGTATTTT
>TRBV7-3|-|TRBJ2-3|once
CASSPTLTDTQYF
TGTGCCAGCAGCCCGACACTTACAGATACGCAGTATTTT
>TRBV4-2|-|TRBJ2-1|few
CASSQEGMPLNEQFF
TGTGCCAGCAGCCAAGAAGGCATGCCCCTTAATGAGCAGTTCTTC
>TRBV5-1|-|TRBJ2-3|-
CASSLERTRTDTQYF
TGCGCCAGCAGCTTGGAGCGGACCCGCACAGATACGCAGTATTTT
>TRBV30|-|TRBJ1-3|-
CAWSPGQTANTIYF
TGTGCCTGGAGTCCCGGTCAGACCGCAAACACCATATATTTT
>TRBV30|-|TRBJ1-5|-
CAWSGAGASNQPQHF
TGTGCCTGGAGTGGTGCAGGAGCTAGCAATCAGCCCCAGCATTTT
>TRBV7-3|-|TRBJ2-1|-
CASSLTYQDEQFF
TGTGCCAGCAGCTTAACTTACCAGGATGAGCAGTTCTTC
>TRBV6-5|-|TRBJ1-6|few
CASSYPRGPLHF
TGTGCCAGCAGTTACCCTCGTGGCCCCCTCCACTTT
>TRBV30|-|TRBJ1-2|few
CAWKSTGKKMALKWRYTF
TGTGCCTGGAAATCGACCGGGAAGAAAATGGCCCTCAAGTGGCGCTACACCTTC
>TRBV2|TRBD1|TRBJ1-2|-
CASSTDRQGRDGYTF
TGTGCCAGCAGTACCGACCGACAGGGGAGGGATGGCTACACCTTC
>TRBV5-1|-|TRBJ2-7|once
CASSWDVQRMGEQHF
TGCGCCAGCAGTTGGGACGTGCAAAGGATGGGCGAGCAGCACTTC
>TRBV5-1|-|TRBJ2-6|-
CASSLKSSSSGANVLTF
TGCGCCAGCAGCTTGAAGAGTTCAAGCTCTGGGGCCAACGTCCTGACTTTC
>TRBV11-3|TRBD1|TRBJ2-5|-
CASSSLKGAQETQYF
TGTGCCAGCAGCTCTTTAAAGGGGGCTCAAGAGACCCAGTACTTC
>TRBV5-8|TRBD1|TRBJ2-1|-
CASRLGMGQYNEQFF
TGTGCCAGCAGGCTTGGGATGGGACAGTACAATGAGCAGTTCTTC
>TRBV5-1|-|TRBJ2-5|-
CASSLEGFLGETQYF
TGCGCCAGCAGCTTGGAAGGATTCCTCGGAGAGACCCAGTACTTC
>TRBV29-1|-|TRBJ2-3|-
CSVRRVATDTQYF
TGCAGCGTTAGGCGGGTTGCAACAGATACGCAGTATTTT
>TRBV5-4|-|TRBJ1-3|-
CASSLQGSGNTIYF
TGTGCCAGCAGCTTGCAGGGCTCTGGAAACACCATATATTTT
>TRBV4-2|-|TRBJ1-1|-
CASSQEPQVNTEAFF
TGTGCCAGCAGCCAAGAACCGCAGGTGAACACTGAAGCTTTCTTT
>TRBV5-6|-|TRBJ1-2|-
CASSVGGRGGYTF
TGTGCCAGCAGCGTTGGGGGGCGAGGTGGCTACACCTTC
>TRBV7-2|-|TRBJ1-1|-
CAISLLGNTEAFF
TGTGCCATCTCCCTTTTGGGGAACACTGAAGCTTTCTTT
>TRBV7-2|-|TRBJ2-6|-
CASTRGPVSGANVLTF
TGTGCCAGCACGAGGGGTCCTGTCTCTGGGGCCAACGTCCTGACTTTC
>TRBV5-1|-|TRBJ2-7|-
CASSTTTGFNEQYF
TGCGCCAGCAGCACGACGACAGGTTTCAACGAGCAGTACTTC
>TRBV28|-|TRBJ2-1|-
CASSEPGDITYNEQFF
TGTGCCAGCAGTGAACCCGGGGACATTACCTACAATGAGCAGTTCTTC
>TRBV5-6|-|TRBJ2-5|few
CASSFGSANQETQYF
TGTGCCAGCAGCTTTGGCAGTGCTAATCAAGAGACCCAGTACTTC
>TRBV11-3|TRBD2|TRBJ2-1|-
CASSSGTSGGYNEQFF
TGTGCCAGCAGCTCGGGAACTAGCGGGGGATACAATGAGCAGTTCTTC
>TRBV7-9|-|TRBJ2-2|-
CARQLDGGELFF
TGTGCCAGGCAGTTGGACGGGGGGGAGCTGTTTTTT
>TRBV27|-|TRBJ1-2|-
CASSLHGGQLYGYTF
TGTGCCAGCAGTTTACATGGAGGACAGTTATATGGCTACACCTTC
>TRBV5-1|-|TRBJ1-1|-
CASSLDGDSDTEAFF
TGCGCCAGCAGCTTGGATGGGGATTCGGACACTGAAGCTTTCTTT
>TRBV30|-|TRBJ1-2|-
CAWGDGVNYGYTF
TGTGCCTGGGGTGACGGAGTTAACTATGGCTACACCTTC
>TRBV19|TRBD1|TRBJ1-5|-
CASSIGTGNSNQPQHF
TGTGCCAGTAGTATAGGGACAGGTAATAGCAATCAGCCCCAGCATTTT
>TRBV27|-|TRBJ1-1|few
CASRGSQNTEAFF
TGTGCCAGCAGGGGCTCGCAGAACACTGAAGCTTTCTTT
>TRBV18|-|TRBJ2-3|-
CASSPVDPPSTQYF
TGTGCCAGCTCACCGGTCGATCCCCCGAGTACGCAGTATTTT
>TRBV28|TRBD1|TRBJ1-6|-
CASSSERQGQDYFSYNSPLHF
TGTGCCAGCAGTTCCGAGCGGCAGGGACAGGATTACTTCTCCTATAATTCACCCCTCCACTTT
>TRBV12-2|-|TRBJ2-1|-
CASRLTLRGAAPDEQFF
TGTGCAAGTCGCTTAACTCTACGGGGGGCGGCCCCTGATGAGCAGTTCTTC
>TRBV19|-|TRBJ2-2|-
CASSTPGEAGELFF
TGTGCCAGTAGTACCCCGGGGGAGGCCGGGGAGCTGTTTTTT